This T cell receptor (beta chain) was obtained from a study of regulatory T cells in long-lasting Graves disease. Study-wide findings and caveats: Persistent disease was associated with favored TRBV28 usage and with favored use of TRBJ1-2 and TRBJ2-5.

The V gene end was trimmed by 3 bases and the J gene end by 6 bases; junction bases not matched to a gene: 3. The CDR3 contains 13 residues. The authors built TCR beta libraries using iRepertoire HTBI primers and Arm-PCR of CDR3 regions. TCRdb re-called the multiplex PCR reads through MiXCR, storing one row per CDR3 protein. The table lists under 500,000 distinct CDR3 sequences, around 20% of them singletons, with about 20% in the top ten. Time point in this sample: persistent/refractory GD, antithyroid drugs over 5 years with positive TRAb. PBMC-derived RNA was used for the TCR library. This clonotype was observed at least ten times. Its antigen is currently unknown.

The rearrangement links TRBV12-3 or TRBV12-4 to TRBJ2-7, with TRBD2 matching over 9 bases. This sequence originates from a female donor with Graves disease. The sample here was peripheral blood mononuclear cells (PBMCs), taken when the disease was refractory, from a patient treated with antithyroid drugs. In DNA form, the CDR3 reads TGTGCCAGCAGTTTTTTAGCGGGAGTCGAGCAGTACTTC. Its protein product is CASSFLAGVEQYF.